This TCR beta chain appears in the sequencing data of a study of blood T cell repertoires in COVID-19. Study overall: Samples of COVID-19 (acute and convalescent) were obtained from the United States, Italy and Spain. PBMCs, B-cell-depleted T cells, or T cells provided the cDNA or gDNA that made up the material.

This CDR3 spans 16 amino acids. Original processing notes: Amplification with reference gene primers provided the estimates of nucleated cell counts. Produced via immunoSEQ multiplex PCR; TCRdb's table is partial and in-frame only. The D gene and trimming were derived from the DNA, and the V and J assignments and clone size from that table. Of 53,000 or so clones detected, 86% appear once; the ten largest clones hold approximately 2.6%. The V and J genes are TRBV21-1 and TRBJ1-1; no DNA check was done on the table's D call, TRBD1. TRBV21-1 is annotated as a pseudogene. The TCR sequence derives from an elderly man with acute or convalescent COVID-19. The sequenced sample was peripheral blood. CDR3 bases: TGTGCCAGCAGCGATTTCGGGACAGGGGGTGAAACTGAAGCTTTCTTT. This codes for CASSDFGTGGETEAFF.